Listed here are 4 T cell receptor beta chains from one sample, sequenced in a study of blood T cell repertoires in COVID-19. TCRdb keeps only in-frame clones here, not all; method: immunoSEQ multiplex PCR. The sample holds roughly 80,000 clones, about 88% seen once. Specimen: peripheral blood. These receptors originate from a woman older than 75 with acute or convalescent COVID-19.

V usage is TRBV28 and J usage is TRBJ1-3, with TRBD1 matching over 8 bases. The CDR3 is 14 residues long. Germline V lookup: CDR1 MDHEN, CDR2 SYDVKM. The V and J ends lost 5 bases and 2 bases, in that order; junction bases with no gene match: 2. The CDR3 sequence: CASSPQGAGNTIYF. CDR3 DNA sequence: TGTGCCAGCAGTCCACAGGGGGCTGGAAACACCATATATTTT.

The chain is built from TRBV19 and TRBJ1-5; D perhaps matches TRBD1 (5 bases). The germline CDR1 and CDR2 sequences are LNHDA and SQIVND (reference sequence). V shed 3 bases and J shed 2 bases, with 20 bases lying between them. This CDR3 region has 18 residues. The CDR3 loop reads CASSMLRRAGGGNQPQHF. CDR3 coding DNA: TGTGCCAGTAGTATGCTTCGTAGGGCGGGGGGAGGCAATCAGCCCCAGCATTTT.

V and J are TRBV15 and TRBJ1-5; 9 positions match TRBD1. From germline, CDR1 is LNHNV and CDR2 YYDKDF (reference sequence). The CDR3 contains 15 residues. Trimming cost V 3 bases and J 6 bases; bases outside gene matches: 6. The CDR3 DNA reads TGTGCCACCAGCAGGCAGGGACAGGGAGTTCAGCCCCAGCATTTT. Its translation is CATSRQGQGVQPQHF.

The rearrangement uses TRBV6-5 and TRBJ1-2; 7 nucleotides align to TRBD1. Germline assignment: CDR1 MNHEY and CDR2 SVGAGI. V shed 2 bases and J 4 bases; nucleotides not matched to a gene: 4. This CDR3 contains 14 residues. The CDR3 region is CASSYDRAPYGYTF. As DNA, the CDR3 is TGTGCCAGCAGTTACGACAGGGCTCCCTATGGCTACACCTTC.